One sample yielded the 17 T cell receptor beta chains listed below, sequenced in a study of blood T cell repertoires in COVID-19. Assay used: immunoSEQ multiplex PCR; TCRdb lists only in-frame clones, some missing. The sample lists 150,000 to 200,000 clones, 75% to 80% occurring once. The sequenced sample consisted of peripheral blood. These receptors came from a woman between 50 and 59 years old with active or convalescent COVID-19.

The V gene is TRBV7-3, the J gene TRBJ2-3; TRBD1 is a possible D gene (5 bases). The CDR3 extends over 14 amino acids. CDR1 is SGHTA and CDR2 is FQGTGA in the germline V gene. Between the trimmed V and J ends, which lost 4 bases and 6 bases, there was a span of 14 bases. For the CDR3, the DNA is TGTGCCAGCAGCTACTTGGGGCGGCAGGATACGCAGTATTTT. It is translated as CASSYLGRQDTQYF.

The rearrangement joins TRBV19 to TRBJ2-7, with 7 bases matching TRBD2. V trimming: 3 bases; J trimming: 2 bases; junction bases outside the gene matches: 10. The CDR3 is made up of 16 amino acids. Germline V CDR1 and CDR2: LNHDA, SQIVND (reference sequence). The CDR3 DNA sequence: TGTGCCAGTAGTATGGCGTTAACGGGAGGTACCTACGAGCAGTACTTC. It is translated as CASSMALTGGTYEQYF.

In its sample, this clone was seen many times. The V call is TRBV12-5, the J call TRBJ1-6; D gene uncertain. This CDR3 contains 16 residues. Germline V CDR1 and CDR2: LGHNT, FRNRAP. Trimming took 8 bases from V and 3 from J, leaving 17 bases between them. The CDR3 sequence: CASSYIAGYYNSPLHF. Here the CDR3 DNA reads TGTGCTAGTAGCTATATAGCGGGGTACTATAATTCACCCCTCCACTTT.

The gene calls are TRBV18 and TRBJ1-1, with 7 bases matching TRBD1. Looked up from germline, CDR1 is KGHSH and CDR2 is LQKENI. This CDR3 is 17 amino acids long. V lost 0 bases to trimming and J lost 4 bases; unmatched junction nucleotides: 11. Here the CDR3 reads CASSPPSRGSGSTEAFF. CDR3 DNA: TGTGCCAGCTCACCACCGTCCAGGGGGTCGGGGTCCACTGAAGCTTTCTTT.

J is TRBJ2-4 and V is TRBV6-5, with 10 bases identical to TRBD2. Germline V gene lookup returns CDR1 MNHEY and CDR2 SVGAGI. The CDR3 runs to 14 residues. Trimming cost V 4 bases and J 5 bases; bases outside gene matches: 2. The CDR3 protein is CASSSSGRQNIQYF. CDR3 nucleotide sequence: TGTGCCAGCAGTTCTAGCGGGAGACAAAACATTCAGTACTTC.

This clone was seen a handful of times. CDR3 DNA: TGTGCCAGCAGTTACTCCGGGACACCGACACGAGGGGGAGCTTTCTTT. Encoded protein: CASSYSGTPTRGGAFF. The rearrangement uses TRBV6-2 or TRBV6-3 and TRBJ1-1; perhaps TRBD1 as D (6 bases). Germline V gene data show CDR1 as MNHEY and CDR2 as SVGEGT. V was clipped by 0 bases and J by 10 bases, with 21 bases between them. The length of the CDR3 is 16 residues.

The genes are TRBV7-3 and TRBJ2-1; the match to TRBD2 covers 7 bases. The V gene's germline CDR1 is SGHTA and CDR2 FQGTGA. J lost 8 bases, V lost 5 bases, and 12 bases had no gene match. This CDR3 region has 15 residues. In DNA, the CDR3 is TGTGCCAGCAGCCCACTGTCTTCAGGGAGGGATGAGCAGTTCTTC. Translating gives CASSPLSSGRDEQFF.

The V gene is TRBV10-2, the J gene TRBJ2-7; 8 positions agree with TRBD2. The CDR3 totals 13 residues. The V segment lost 8 bases and the J segment 0 bases; nucleotides outside the gene matches: 3. CDR1 and CDR2 (germline): WSHSY, SAAADI. CDR3 amino acids: CASGRGVSYEQYF. Here the CDR3 DNA reads TGCGCCAGCGGGCGGGGGGTCTCCTACGAGCAGTACTTC.

The table lists this clone with a few counts. The V call is TRBV4-3, the J call TRBJ1-4; D gene uncertain. The germline V gene encodes CDR1 LGHNA and CDR2 YSLEER. This CDR3 is built from 14 residues. The germline V and J ends were trimmed by 3 bases and 8 bases, with 13 bases remaining between them. As DNA, the CDR3 is TGCGCCAGCAGCCATAGAGGGTTGGGGGAAAAACTGTTTTTT. Its protein is CASSHRGLGEKLFF.

This clone was observed a single time. This sequence joins TRBV5-1 and TRBJ2-3; 10 bases are a match to TRBD2. This CDR3 has 17 amino acids. J was trimmed by 2 bases and V by 3 bases; bases with no gene match: 9. Germline CDR1 and CDR2: SGHRS and YFSETQ. The CDR3 DNA follows: TGCGCCAGCAGCTCGGGCCGTACTAGCGGGAACACAGATACGCAGTATTTT. It yields the protein CASSSGRTSGNTDTQYF.

This clone was recorded at least ten times. This rearrangement joins TRBV7-2 to TRBJ2-5, with D perhaps TRBD1 (5 bases). Trimming pared 2 bases from V and 2 bases from J, leaving 12 bases between. Per the germline V gene, CDR1 is SGHTA and CDR2 is FQGNSA. This CDR3 spans 15 amino acids. The CDR3 sequence: CASSLSLGPQETQYF. Here the CDR3 DNA reads TGTGCCAGCAGCTTAAGTTTGGGGCCGCAAGAGACCCAGTACTTC.

This clone was counted only a few times. This sequence joins TRBV30 and TRBJ2-2; D gene unclear. Trimming took off 0 bases at V and 8 bases at J, with 13 bases between the two ends. The CDR3 spans 14 residues. Germline assignment: CDR1 GTSNPN and CDR2 SVGIG (reference sequence). The CDR3 loop reads CAWSVLGSAGELFF. The CDR3 DNA follows: TGTGCCTGGAGTGTACTTGGGTCAGCGGGGGAGCTGTTTTTT.

The chain links TRBV7-9 to TRBJ1-1; TRBD1 agrees at 9 bases. Germline values: CDR1 SEHNR, CDR2 FQNEAQ (reference sequence). With V trimmed by 5 bases and J by 1 base, 5 bases remained unmatched. The CDR3 contains 15 residues. Written as DNA, the CDR3 is TGTGCCAGCAGCACTAGGACAGGGGCGAACACTGAAGCTTTCTTT. Encoded protein: CASSTRTGANTEAFF.

The gene calls are TRBV25-1 and TRBJ2-5; 7 positions agree with TRBD1. CDR1 MGHDK and CDR2 SYGVNS come from the germline V gene. With V trimmed by 8 bases and J by 3 bases, 6 bases remained unmatched. There are 13 residues in the CDR3. The DNA for the CDR3 is TGTGCCAGCGGTCAACAGGGGAAAGAGACCCAGTACTTC. Its translation is CASGQQGKETQYF.

The chain carries TRBV10-3 and TRBJ2-2, with 11 bases that match TRBD2. This CDR3 is 16 amino acids long. V shed 3 bases and J 1 base; nucleotides not matched to a gene: 1. Germline assignment: CDR1 ENHRY and CDR2 SYGVKD. In DNA, the CDR3 is TGTGCCATCAGTGAAGGACTAGCGGGGAACACCGGGGAGCTGTTTTTT. Translation: CAISEGLAGNTGELFF.

CDR3 loop: CASSLVLGQGYGYTF. The CDR3 nucleotides are TGTGCCAGCAGTTTAGTGTTAGGGCAGGGTTATGGCTACACCTTC. This chain connects TRBV28 to TRBJ1-2, with D possibly matching TRBD1 (5 bases). CDR1 is MDHEN, CDR2 SYDVKM, per germline. Trimming shortened V by 2 bases and J by 5 bases, and 15 bases separated the two germline ends. CDR3 length: 15 residues.

This clone was counted once. The genes are TRBV11-3 and TRBJ2-1; 7 bases fit TRBD1. V dropped 8 bases and J dropped 4; count of bases not matched to a gene: 11. CDR3 size: 15 residues. Germline assignment: CDR1 SGHNT and CDR2 YENEEA. CDR3 coding DNA: TGTGCCAGCTCCTCCCGGGACAGCCAATACAATGAGCAGTTCTTC. Translation gives CASSSRDSQYNEQFF. Full variable domain (outside the CDR3, taken from reference TRBV11-3 and TRBJ2-1): EAGVVQSPRYKIIEKKQPVAFWCNPISGHNTLYWYLQNLGQGPELLIRYENEEAVDDSQLPKDRFSAERLKGVDSTLKIQPAELGDSAVYLCASSSRDSQYNEQFFGPGTRLTVL.